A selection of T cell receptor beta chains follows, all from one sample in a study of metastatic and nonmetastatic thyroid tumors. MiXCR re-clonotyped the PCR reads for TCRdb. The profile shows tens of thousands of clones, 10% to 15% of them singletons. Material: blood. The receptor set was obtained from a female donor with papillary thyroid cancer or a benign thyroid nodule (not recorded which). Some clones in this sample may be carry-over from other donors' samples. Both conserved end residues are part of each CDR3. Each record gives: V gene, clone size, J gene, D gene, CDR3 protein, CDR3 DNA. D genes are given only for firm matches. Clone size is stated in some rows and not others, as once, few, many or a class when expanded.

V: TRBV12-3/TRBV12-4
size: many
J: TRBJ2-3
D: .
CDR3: CASRIGDFAPQYF
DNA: TGTGCCAGCAGGATCGGGGACTTTGCTCCGCAGTATTTT

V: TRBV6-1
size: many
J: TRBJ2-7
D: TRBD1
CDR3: CASRGTGVGEQYF
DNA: TGTGCCAGCAGGGGGACAGGGGTGGGAGAGCAGTACTTC

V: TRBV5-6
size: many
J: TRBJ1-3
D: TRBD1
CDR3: CASSQTGIYSGNTIYF
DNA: TGTGCCAGCAGCCAGACAGGGATATACTCTGGAAACACCATATATTTT

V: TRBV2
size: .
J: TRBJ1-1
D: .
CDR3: CASIEGGLGTEAFF
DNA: TGTGCCAGCATTGAGGGGGGGTTGGGCACTGAAGCTTTCTTT

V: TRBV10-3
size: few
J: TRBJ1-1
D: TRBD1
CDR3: CAIRVAGTGNTEAFF
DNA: TGTGCCATCAGGGTTGCCGGGACAGGGAACACTGAAGCTTTCTTT

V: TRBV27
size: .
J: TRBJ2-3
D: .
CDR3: CASSLNLSRDTKYF
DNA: TGTGCCAGCAGTTTAAACCTGTCAAGGGATACGAAGTATTTT

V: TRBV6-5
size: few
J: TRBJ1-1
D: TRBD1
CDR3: CASSHPFIQGARDTEAFF
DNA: TGTGCCAGCAGCCACCCATTTATCCAGGGGGCGCGGGATACTGAAGCTTTCTTT

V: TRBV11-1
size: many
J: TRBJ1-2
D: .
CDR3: CASSFAAGDGYTF
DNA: TGTGCCAGCAGCTTCGCGGCAGGGGATGGCTACACCTTC

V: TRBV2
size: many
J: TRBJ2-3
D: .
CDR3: CASSPPPYF
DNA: TGTGCCAGCAGTCCCCCCCCGTATTTT

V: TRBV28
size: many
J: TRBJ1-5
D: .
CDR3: CASNRGGTLSNQPQHF
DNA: TGTGCCAGCAATAGGGGAGGCACCCTGAGCAATCAGCCCCAGCATTTT

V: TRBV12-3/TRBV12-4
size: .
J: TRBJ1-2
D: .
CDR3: CASSLALSRGYTF
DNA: TGTGCCAGCAGTTTAGCGCTTTCCCGTGGCTACACCTTC

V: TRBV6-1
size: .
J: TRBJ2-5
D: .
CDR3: CASTPGRGQETQYF
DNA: TGTGCCAGCACCCCGGGTCGGGGTCAAGAGACCCAGTACTTC

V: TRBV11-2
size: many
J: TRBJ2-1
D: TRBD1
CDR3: CASSFGQGYNEQFF
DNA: TGTGCCAGCAGCTTTGGACAGGGATACAATGAGCAGTTCTTC

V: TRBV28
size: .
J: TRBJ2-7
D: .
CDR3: CASSLLLSIGILLSGEQYF
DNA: TGTGCCAGCAGTTTATTGTTGTCTATCGGGATACTGCTTTCGGGGGAGCAGTACTTC

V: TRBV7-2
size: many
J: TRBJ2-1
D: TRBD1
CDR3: CASSSFGQGSNEQFF
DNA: TGTGCCAGCAGTTCTTTTGGACAGGGGAGTAATGAGCAGTTCTTC

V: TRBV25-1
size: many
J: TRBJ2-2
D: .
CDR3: CASMRTRELFF
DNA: TGTGCCAGCATGAGGACCCGGGAGCTGTTTTTT

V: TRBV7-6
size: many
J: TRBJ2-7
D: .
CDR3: CASSLDQTWGEQYF
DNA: TGTGCCAGCAGCCTAGACCAAACATGGGGCGAGCAGTACTTC

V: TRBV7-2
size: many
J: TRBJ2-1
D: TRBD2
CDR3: CASSGLAGGKPYNEQFF
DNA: TGTGCCAGCAGCGGATTAGCGGGAGGTAAGCCATACAATGAGCAGTTCTTC

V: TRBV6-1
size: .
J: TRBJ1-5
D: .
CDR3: CASRLQGDSNQPQHF
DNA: TGTGCCAGCAGACTACAGGGCGATAGCAATCAGCCCCAGCATTTT

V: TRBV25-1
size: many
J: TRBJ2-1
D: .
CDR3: CASRGGGSYNEQFF
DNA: TGTGCCAGCCGTGGAGGGGGCTCCTACAATGAGCAGTTCTTC

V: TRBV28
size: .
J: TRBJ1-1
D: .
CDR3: CASSLKGNNEAFF
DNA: TGTGCCAGCAGTTTAAAGGGGAACAATGAAGCTTTCTTT

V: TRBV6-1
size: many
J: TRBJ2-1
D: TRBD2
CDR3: CASSRTTTSGGYNEQFF
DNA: TGTGCCAGCAGTCGAACAACCACTAGCGGGGGGTACAATGAGCAGTTCTTC

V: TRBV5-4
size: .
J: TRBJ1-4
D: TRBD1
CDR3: CASSGQGTEKLFF
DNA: TGTGCCAGCTCAGGACAGGGCACTGAAAAACTGTTTTTT

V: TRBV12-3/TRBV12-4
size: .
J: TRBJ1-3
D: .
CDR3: CASSWGVSGNTIYF
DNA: TGTGCCAGCAGTTGGGGGGTATCTGGAAACACCATATATTTT

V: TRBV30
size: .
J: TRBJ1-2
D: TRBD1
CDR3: CACSRTGGYGYTF
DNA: TGTGCCTGTTCTCGGACAGGGGGGTATGGCTACACCTTC

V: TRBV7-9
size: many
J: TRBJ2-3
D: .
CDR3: CASSLAEVQGDTQYF
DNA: TGTGCCAGCAGCTTAGCGGAGGTGCAGGGTGATACGCAGTATTTT

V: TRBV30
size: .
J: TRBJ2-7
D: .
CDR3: CAWRVSYEQYF
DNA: TGTGCCTGGAGGGTCTCCTACGAGCAGTACTTC

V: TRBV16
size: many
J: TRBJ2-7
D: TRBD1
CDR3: CASSQSDRVRDEQYF
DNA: TGTGCCAGCAGCCAATCTGACAGGGTCAGGGACGAGCAGTACTTC

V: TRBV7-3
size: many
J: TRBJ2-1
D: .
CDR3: CASSLNGQMDNEQFF
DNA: TGTGCCAGCAGCTTAAATGGACAGATGGACAATGAGCAGTTCTTC

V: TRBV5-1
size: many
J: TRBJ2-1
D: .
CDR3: CASSLTGKTNNEQFF
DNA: TGCGCCAGCAGCTTGACGGGCAAAACCAACAATGAGCAGTTCTTC

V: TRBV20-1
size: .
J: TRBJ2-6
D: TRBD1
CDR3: CSARTGAGANVLTF
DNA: TGCAGTGCTAGGACAGGGGCTGGGGCCAACGTCCTGACTTTC

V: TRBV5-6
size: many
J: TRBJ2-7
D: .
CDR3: CASSPGDSYEQYF
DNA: TGTGCCAGCAGCCCGGGGGACTCCTACGAGCAGTACTTC

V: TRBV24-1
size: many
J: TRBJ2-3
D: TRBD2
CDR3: CATSDPGLAGGADTQYF
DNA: TGTGCCACCAGTGACCCTGGACTAGCGGGAGGTGCAGATACGCAGTATTTT

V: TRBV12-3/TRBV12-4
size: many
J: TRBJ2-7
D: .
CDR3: CASKGEGEQYF
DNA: TGTGCCAGCAAGGGGGAGGGGGAGCAGTACTTC

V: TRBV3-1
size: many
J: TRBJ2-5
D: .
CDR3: CASSHRGALQETQYF
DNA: TGTGCCAGCAGCCACAGGGGTGCCCTCCAAGAGACCCAGTACTTC

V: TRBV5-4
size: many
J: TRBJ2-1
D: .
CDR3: CASSFLAANAYNEQFF
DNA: TGTGCCAGCAGCTTCTTGGCAGCGAATGCCTACAATGAGCAGTTCTTC

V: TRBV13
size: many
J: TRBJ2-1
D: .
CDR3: CATSGRGSYNEQFF
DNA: TGTGCCACCTCCGGACGGGGCTCCTACAATGAGCAGTTCTTC

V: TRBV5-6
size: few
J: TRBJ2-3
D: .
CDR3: CASSLRGGTDTQYF
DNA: TGTGCCAGCAGCTTGCGAGGGGGCACAGATACGCAGTATTTT

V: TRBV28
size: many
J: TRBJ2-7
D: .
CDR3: CASRATPGEQYF
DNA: TGTGCCAGCAGGGCAACCCCCGGCGAGCAGTACTTC

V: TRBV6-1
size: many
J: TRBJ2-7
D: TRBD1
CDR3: CASSDYPTGTGRVQYF
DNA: TGTGCCAGCAGTGATTACCCAACCGGGACAGGTCGTGTGCAGTACTTC

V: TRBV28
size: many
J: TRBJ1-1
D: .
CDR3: CASSSEGRWTEAFF
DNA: TGTGCCAGCAGCTCAGAGGGCAGATGGACTGAAGCTTTCTTT

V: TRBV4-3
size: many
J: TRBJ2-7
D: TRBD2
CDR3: CASSPTDGTSLHEQYF
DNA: TGCGCCAGCAGCCCCACGGACGGGACTAGCCTCCACGAGCAGTACTTC

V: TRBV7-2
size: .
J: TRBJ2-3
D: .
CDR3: CASSFGLSTDTQYF
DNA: TGTGCCAGCAGCTTCGGACTTAGCACAGATACGCAGTATTTT

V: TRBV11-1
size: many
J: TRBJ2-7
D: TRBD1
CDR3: CASSSTGQGFYEQYF
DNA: TGTGCCAGCAGCTCGACGGGACAGGGCTTCTACGAGCAGTACTTC

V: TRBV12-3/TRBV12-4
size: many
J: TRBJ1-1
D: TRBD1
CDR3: CASIRQGAYTEAFF
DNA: TGTGCCAGCATCCGACAGGGGGCGTACACTGAAGCTTTCTTT